These 3 T cell receptor beta chains were all obtained from the same sample, sequenced in a study of blood T cell repertoires in COVID-19. Only in-frame clones appear in the TCRdb table, and some are missing; sequencing was by immunoSEQ multiplex PCR. The sample lists a few hundred thousand clones, about four fifths occurring once. Source material: peripheral blood. These receptors were taken from a man aged 25-45 years who had recovered from COVID-19.

The chain joins TRBV19 to TRBJ1-1, with D possibly TRBD1 on 6 matching bases. The CDR3 is 14 amino acids. Germline V gives CDR1 LNHDA, CDR2 SQIVND (reference sequence). The V end lost 5 bases, the J end lost 1 base, and 11 bases lay between the germline ends. The CDR3 nucleotides read TGTGCCAGTAGTCCCCTGGACAGGAACACTGAAGCTTTCTTT. Translating it yields CASSPLDRNTEAFF. Supplemented by reference TRBV19 and TRBJ1-1, the full variable domain reads DGGITQSPKYLFRKEGQNVTLSCEQNLNHDAMYWYRQDPGQGLRLIYYSQIVNDFQKGDIAEGYSVSREKKESFPLTVTSAQKNPTAFYLCASSPLDRNTEAFFGQGTRLTVV.

V and J are TRBV19 and TRBJ2-5, with a tentative D call TRBD2 (6 bases). The germline CDR1 and CDR2 sequences are LNHDA and SQIVND (reference sequence). This CDR3 has 14 amino acids. The V end lost 7 bases, the J end lost 2 bases, and 14 bases lay between the germline ends. CDR3 region: CASTPPEGQETQYF. The CDR3 nucleotides are TGTGCCAGTACCCCCCCGGAGGGACAAGAGACCCAGTACTTC.

This clone has only one observation. The CDR3, as DNA: TGTGCCAGCAGTTACTCGTACAGGGGGGACAATGAGCAGTTCTTC. Amino acids: CASSYSYRGDNEQFF. The rearrangement links TRBV6-5 to TRBJ2-1; 8 nucleotides line up with TRBD1. Germline V CDR1 and CDR2: MNHEY, SVGAGI. This CDR3 has 15 residues. The junction had 3 bases not matched to a gene; V was cut back by 0 bases and J by 5 bases.